The 25 T cell receptor beta chains presented below share a single source sample, sequenced in a study of blood T cell repertoires in COVID-19. Clones were read by immunoSEQ multiplex PCR, and TCRdb kept only the in-frame ones, dropping some. The table lists tens of thousands of clones, approximately 85% of them singletons. The sequencing sample was made of peripheral blood. These TCRs come from a human donor in a cohort sampled during active COVID-19.

The chain is built from TRBV12-3 or TRBV12-4 and TRBJ1-1, with D unclear. The length of the CDR3 is 13 residues. Deletions cut 6 bases from V and 5 bases from J, with 13 bases between. The DNA for the CDR3 is TGTGCCAGCAGGACACGGATACAGACTGAAGCTTTCTTT. Its protein is CASRTRIQTEAFF.

The J gene is TRBJ2-7, the V gene TRBV6-2 or TRBV6-3, with 12 bases aligning to TRBD2. V shed 4 bases, J shed 3 bases, and the junction held 4 bases outside the gene matches. Germline-derived CDR1 and CDR2 are MNHEY and SVGEGT. The CDR3 loop spans 15 amino acids. CDR3 bases: TGTGCCAGCAGTTTCGGACTAGCGGGGTTCTACGAGCAGTACTTC. Translation: CASSFGLAGFYEQYF.

This chain uses TRBV5-4 with TRBJ1-1, with 8 bases lining up with TRBD1. The germline gives CDR1 SGHNT, CDR2 YYREEE (reference sequence). V lost 2 bases to trimming and J lost 8 bases; unmatched junction nucleotides: 8. The CDR3 sequence is 14 residues long. The CDR3 DNA follows: TGTGCCAGCAGCTTAGTGACCTACAGGGGGGAAGCTTTCTTT. Translated: CASSLVTYRGEAFF.

The V call is TRBV19, the J call TRBJ1-1; D is perhaps TRBD1 (5 bases). The V end lost 5 bases, the J end lost 5 bases, and 15 bases lay between the germline ends. The germline V gene has CDR1 LNHDA and CDR2 SQIVND (reference sequence). The CDR3 has 14 amino acids. This CDR3 reads CASSSHRGGTEAFF. The CDR3 DNA follows: TGTGCCAGTAGTTCCCACCGGGGGGGGACTGAAGCTTTCTTT.

The chain couples TRBV18 to TRBJ1-1; tentative D call: TRBD1 (6 bases). The V end was cut by 6 bases, the J end by 0 bases, with 17 bases between. Per germline, CDR1 KGHSH and CDR2 LQKENI. This CDR3 is 16 amino acids long. The CDR3 loop reads CASSLGQPRMNTEAFF. The CDR3 DNA is TGTGCCAGCTCCCTTGGACAGCCTCGTATGAACACTGAAGCTTTCTTT.

J is TRBJ2-7 and V is TRBV19; no clear D gene. The CDR3 sequence is 13 residues long. With 4 bases removed from V and 4 bases from J, the gap between germline ends came to 11 bases. Germline lookup yields CDR1 LNHDA and CDR2 SQIVND (reference sequence). The CDR3 protein is CASSTPGRYEQYF. The CDR3 DNA reads as TGTGCCAGTAGTACCCCGGGTCGATACGAGCAGTACTTC.

The chain links TRBV19 to TRBJ1-5; no clear D. Looked up from germline, CDR1 is LNHDA and CDR2 is SQIVND (reference sequence). V dropped 7 bases and J dropped 0 bases, with 7 bases sitting between them. The CDR3 totals 13 residues. For the CDR3, the DNA is TGTGCCAGTAACATTCATAGCAATCAGCCCCAGCATTTT. Translation gives CASNIHSNQPQHF. The complete variable domain, with remaining parts taken from reference TRBV19 and TRBJ1-5, reads DGGITQSPKYLFRKEGQNVTLSCEQNLNHDAMYWYRQDPGQGLRLIYYSQIVNDFQKGDIAEGYSVSREKKESFPLTVTSAQKNPTAFYLCASNIHSNQPQHFGDGTRLSIL.

V gene TRBV7-8 combines with J gene TRBJ2-3, with 9 positions matching TRBD2. CDR1 is SGHVS, CDR2 FQNEAQ, per germline. The CDR3 extends over 15 amino acids. The V segment lost 5 bases and the J segment 3 bases; nucleotides outside the gene matches: 6. As DNA, the CDR3 is TGTGCCAGCAGCAAACTGGCGGGGGGGACAGATACGCAGTATTTT. Residues: CASSKLAGGTDTQYF.

This clone has just one count. The chain employs TRBV10-3 and TRBJ2-3, with 8 bases matching TRBD2. The germline V gene encodes CDR1 ENHRY and CDR2 SYGVKD. Germline trimming cut 6 bases from V and 5 bases from J; bases unmatched to any gene: 13. The CDR3 covers 16 residues. CDR3 in DNA: TGTGCCATCAGGGAACCAAGCGGGGGCCCCGAAGATACGCAGTATTTT. It codes for CAIREPSGGPEDTQYF.

The genes are TRBV2 and TRBJ1-5; 11 nucleotides align to TRBD1. In germline, CDR1 is SNHLY, CDR2 FYNNEI. The ends lost 10 bases at V and 7 bases at J; junction bases unmatched: 6. CDR3 length: 13 amino acids. The DNA for the CDR3 is TGTGCCACCCGGGACAGGGGGAACCAGCCCCAGCATTTT. It specifies CATRDRGNQPQHF.

V gene TRBV18 combines with J gene TRBJ1-4; D gene ambiguous. The CDR3 covers 16 residues. The germline gives CDR1 KGHSH, CDR2 LQKENI. Trimming took 0 bases from V and 0 from J, leaving 8 bases between them. The DNA of the CDR3 is TGTGCCAGCTCACCACCGACCGGAGCAACTAATGAAAAACTGTTTTTT. Translated, it gives CASSPPTGATNEKLFF.

The sample holds a few counts of this clone. The chain combines TRBV3-1 (or the pseudogene TRBV3-2) with TRBJ2-5, with unresolved D. From germline, CDR1 is LGHDT and CDR2 YNNKEL (reference sequence). This CDR3 has 15 amino acids. V was trimmed by 0 bases and J by 1 base, leaving 9 bases between them. Here the CDR3 DNA reads TGTGCCAGCAGCCAAGATGTGGCAGTCCAAGAGACCCAGTACTTC. Its protein is CASSQDVAVQETQYF.

This chain uses TRBV19 with TRBJ1-2; 7 positions agree with TRBD1. Germline trimming cut 7 bases from V and 0 bases from J; bases unmatched to any gene: 8. This CDR3 is 15 amino acids long. The germline CDR1 and CDR2 sequences are LNHDA and SQIVND (reference sequence). CDR3 protein: CASNSDRTTNYGYTF. The CDR3 bases are TGTGCCAGTAATTCGGACAGGACCACTAACTATGGCTACACCTTC.

Only one count was recorded for this clone. Germline is not matched at one junction end, which may reflect a read error. The chain employs TRBV3-1 (or the pseudogene TRBV3-2) and TRBJ1-2; D is undetermined. The CDR3 runs to 13 residues. CDR1 is LGHDT, CDR2 YNNKEL, per germline (reference sequence). CDR3 in amino acids: CASSHTRNTGCAF. The DNA for the CDR3 is TGTGCCAGCAGCCACACCAGAAACACGGGTTGCGCCTTC.

CDR3 DNA sequence: TGCGCCAGCAAATTAGGGACTGAGAACTATGGCTACACCTTC. It yields the protein CASKLGTENYGYTF. The chain carries TRBV10-2 and TRBJ1-2; TRBD1 might be the D (5 bases). V was shortened by 7 bases and J by 2 bases, with 14 bases between the two germline ends. This CDR3 has 14 residues. CDR1 WSHSY and CDR2 SAAADI come from the germline V gene.

This chain joins TRBV19 and TRBJ2-2; 8 bases fit TRBD2. The CDR3 runs to 14 residues. Germline V gives CDR1 LNHDA, CDR2 SQIVND (reference sequence). V dropped 5 bases and J dropped 8; count of bases not matched to a gene: 7. The CDR3 here is CASSPSGGAGELFF. CDR3 coding DNA: TGTGCCAGTAGTCCTTCCGGGGGGGCAGGGGAGCTGTTTTTT.

This chain joins TRBV5-6 and TRBJ2-2; 8 positions match TRBD1. The CDR3 covers 14 residues. The ends lost 4 bases at V and 4 bases at J; junction bases unmatched: 3. Germline loops: CDR1 SGHDT, CDR2 YYEEEE. The CDR3 coding sequence is TGTGCCAGCAGCGACAGGGGATCCACCGGGGAGCTGTTTTTT. It translates to CASSDRGSTGELFF.

This clone was seen a single time. This rearrangement joins TRBV27 to TRBJ2-1; 12 nucleotides line up with TRBD2. From germline, CDR1 is MNHEY and CDR2 SMNVEV (reference sequence). CDR3 length equals 18 residues. V was pared by 3 bases and J by 6 bases, with 12 bases of the junction left unmatched. Written as DNA, the CDR3 is TGTGCCAGCAGTTTTCGACTAGCGGGGGCCACGGATCTCAATGAGCAGTTCTTC. Translated: CASSFRLAGATDLNEQFF.

The V and J genes are TRBV5-8 and TRBJ2-5; 12 nucleotides line up with TRBD2. V was pared by 4 bases and J by 2 bases, with 3 bases of the junction left unmatched. The CDR3 is 15 amino acids. Germline-derived CDR1 and CDR2 are SGHTS and YDEGEE. The CDR3 DNA sequence: TGTGCCAGCAGCGAACTAGCGGGGGGACAAGAGACCCAGTACTTC. It specifies CASSELAGGQETQYF.

V and J are TRBV19 and TRBJ2-5; TRBD1 matches at 7 bases. This CDR3 is built from 14 residues. V gave up 9 bases and J gave up 2 bases; unmatched junction bases: 9. CDR1 and CDR2 from the germline V gene are LNHDA and SQIVND (reference sequence). CDR3 protein: CASNNPGQQETQYF. CDR3 nucleotides: TGTGCCAGCAACAACCCGGGACAGCAAGAGACCCAGTACTTC.

J is TRBJ2-7 and V is TRBV19; tentative D call: TRBD1 (6 bases). Trimming shortened V by 4 bases and J by 5 bases, and 18 bases separated the two germline ends. Germline V gene data show CDR1 as LNHDA and CDR2 as SQIVND (reference sequence). The CDR3 runs to 15 residues. CDR3 amino acids: CASSTGTNSPNEQYF. The CDR3 bases are TGTGCCAGTAGTACCGGGACAAACTCTCCTAACGAGCAGTACTTC.

The J gene is TRBJ1-1, the V gene TRBV5-1; possibly TRBD1 for D (6 bases). The CDR3 runs 12 residues. V gave up 3 bases and J gave up 10 bases, with 13 bases separating them. Germline V gene sequence: CDR1 SGHRS, CDR2 YFSETQ. The CDR3 DNA reads TGCGCCAGCAGCTCGAACGAACAGGGAGCTTTCTTT. Translated: CASSSNEQGAFF. The full variable domain, completed using reference TRBV5-1 and TRBJ1-1, is KAGVTQTPRYLIKTRGQQVTLSCSPISGHRSVSWYQQTPGQGLQFLFEYFSETQRNKGNFPGRFSGRQFSNSRSEMNVSTLELGDSALYLCASSSNEQGAFFGQGTRLTVV.

This rearrangement joins TRBV7-9 to TRBJ2-7; maybe TRBD2 (7 bases). V gave up 3 bases and J gave up 3 bases, with 15 bases separating them. There are 15 residues in the CDR3. Per germline, CDR1 SEHNR and CDR2 FQNEAQ (reference sequence). The CDR3 nucleotides read TGTGCCAGCAGCTTTTCCGGGGGGCCCTTCTACGAGCAGTACTTC. Residues: CASSFSGGPFYEQYF.

This chain connects TRBV30 to TRBJ2-5; tentatively, D is TRBD2 (5 bases). Trimming pared 1 base from V and 6 bases from J, leaving 9 bases between. In germline, CDR1 is GTSNPN, CDR2 SVGIG (reference sequence). The CDR3 extends over 12 amino acids. This chain's CDR3 is CAWSDRGQTQYF. The CDR3 nucleotides read TGTGCCTGGAGTGATCGGGGTCAGACCCAGTACTTC.

This chain links TRBV3-1 (or the pseudogene TRBV3-2) with TRBJ2-3; a weak D match, TRBD2 (6 bases). Germline CDR1 is LGHDT and CDR2 is YNNKEL (reference sequence). V was pared by 2 bases and J by 6 bases, with 15 bases between. The CDR3 has 15 residues. CDR3: CASSQSVGGSDTQYF. In DNA, the CDR3 is TGTGCCAGCAGCCAAAGTGTCGGGGGATCCGATACGCAGTATTTT.